This T cell receptor (beta chain) was obtained from a study of spatial heterogeneity in lung cancer (dated by TCRdb to about 2019). About the study as a whole: Beta-chain transcripts were consistently detected in greater numbers than alpha-chain transcripts, which likely reflects a higher abundance of beta-chain transcripts. In the raw uncorrected reads, each unique combination of TCR and UMI appeared more than ten times on average. TCR alpha and beta repertoires were quantitatively compared across multiple tumor regions, matched nontumor lung and blood in non-small cell lung cancer. The study linked features of the TCR repertoire to counts of nonsynonymous mutations, which were determined by whole-exome sequencing of tumor tissue. At surgery, fewer than 250 tumor regions, fewer than 85 matched nontumor lung samples and 56 PBMC samples were TCR-sequenced for both alpha and beta chains.

Library method: 5' RACE. The instrument was a NextSeq 500. In the TCR library protocol, a unique molecular identifier was attached to each TCR cDNA molecule so that PCR and sequencing errors could be corrected. Processing in the source paper ran as follows. TCR identification, UMI-based error correction and CDR3 extraction were all carried out with Decombinator tools. Expanded TCRs were defined as those above a frequency of 2 per 1,000, corresponding to the top 1% of the tumor frequency distribution. Each repertoire was subsampled 100 times to 5,000 TCRs, after which Renyi diversity was computed with the R vegan package. To build CDR3 similarity networks, amino acid triplet string-kernel similarity was used, and CDR3s were connected when their pairwise similarity was above 0.82. TCRdb itself trimmed the public reads at Q25 with fastp, ran MiXCR and retained productive beta chains. Every CDR3 protein is listed once, alongside the most common genes and DNA of its rows. These V and J calls derive from TCRdb rather than the authors' analysis. A total of some 100,000 distinct CDR3 sequences appear in this sample, around 9% of them only once. The top ten clones comprise around 7% of the sample.

Reading the label with the study, this specimen's time point is: sample taken at primary tumor resection. Whole RNA extracted from tumor and nontumor lung tissue, or from cryopreserved PBMC samples, was used for TCR sequencing without cell sorting. The donors were some 76 patients from the lung TRACERx cohort who had early-stage, untreated non-small cell lung cancer. Only patients with enough RNA available from two or more tumor regions were chosen for TCR sequencing. CDR1 and CDR2 are drawn from the germline V gene: SGHRS, YFSETQ. V sheds 0 bases and J sheds 3 bases, leaving 15 bases between their ends. From the cysteine up to the phenylalanine, the CDR3 has a length of 16 residues. Only the CDR3 DNA stays, 48 bases, in frame from base 1. This clonotype came up many times. Its antigen is still unknown. It has no much larger one-base neighbor in the sample; base qualities were not kept. Overall study outcomes, separate from this receptor: Ubiquitous expanded tumor TCRs were found in blood more often at tumor resection than at routine follow-up. Additional single-cell paired TCR alpha and beta sequencing was considered necessary to confirm, at a functional level, the hypothesis that regional TCRs recognize regional mutations.

Here the sequenced sample was PBMCs, taken at surgery. The chain couples TRBV5-1 to TRBJ1-1; a tentative D match to TRBD1 spans 5 bases. The receptor was isolated from a male donor with early-stage non-small cell lung cancer. CDR3 loop: CASSLGAGLGHTEAFF. In nucleotides, the sequence is TGCGCCAGCAGCTTGGGGGCAGGGCTGGGGCACACTGAAGCTTTCTTT.